A selection of T cell receptor beta chains follows, all from one sample in a study of CXCR3-negative and CXCR3-positive naive CD8 T cells. TCRdb re-called the 5' RACE reads and gives one entry per CDR3 protein, without DNA. Found here are about 62,000 distinct CDR3 sequences; the top ten clones hold around 4%. Sequenced material: naive CXCR3- CD8+ T cells from blood. Receptors were obtained from a human donor in good health. Some clones in this sample may be carry-over from other donors' samples. Both conserved end residues are part of each CDR3. Each record gives: V gene, J gene, clone size, CDR3 protein. Clone size is stated in some rows and not others, as once, few, many or a class when expanded.

v_call: TRBV7-2
j_call: TRBJ2-1
clone_size: .
cdr3_aa: CASSLQGISYNEQFF

v_call: TRBV7-6
j_call: TRBJ2-7
clone_size: .
cdr3_aa: CASSPSLAGGDYEQYF

v_call: TRBV3-1
j_call: TRBJ1-2
clone_size: .
cdr3_aa: CASSPFSTDSYGYTF

v_call: TRBV20-1
j_call: TRBJ2-7
clone_size: .
cdr3_aa: CSGLAGQGLYEQYF

v_call: TRBV25-1
j_call: TRBJ1-2
clone_size: .
cdr3_aa: CASSDPGQGRGYTF

v_call: TRBV7-6
j_call: TRBJ2-7
clone_size: .
cdr3_aa: CASSSGQGVIYEQYF

v_call: TRBV5-5
j_call: TRBJ2-1
clone_size: .
cdr3_aa: CASNTGQSDEQFF

v_call: TRBV7-7
j_call: TRBJ2-7
clone_size: .
cdr3_aa: CASSLGYSETGGYEQYF

v_call: TRBV7-8
j_call: TRBJ2-2
clone_size: .
cdr3_aa: CASSGWQGAAGELFF

v_call: TRBV18
j_call: TRBJ1-5
clone_size: medium-sized
cdr3_aa: CASSPIGQGQPQHF

v_call: TRBV12-3/TRBV12-4
j_call: TRBJ2-7
clone_size: .
cdr3_aa: CASSFWDRGYEQYF

v_call: TRBV12-3/TRBV12-4
j_call: TRBJ1-2
clone_size: .
cdr3_aa: CASSPTNYGYTF

v_call: TRBV24-1
j_call: TRBJ2-5
clone_size: .
cdr3_aa: CATSDHRGTQYF

v_call: TRBV11-2
j_call: TRBJ2-1
clone_size: .
cdr3_aa: CASSSLSGGDNEQFF

v_call: TRBV29-1
j_call: TRBJ2-7
clone_size: .
cdr3_aa: CSVEHPGQSYEQYF

v_call: TRBV14
j_call: TRBJ2-1
clone_size: .
cdr3_aa: CASSQDSPNHEQFF

v_call: TRBV4-1
j_call: TRBJ2-2
clone_size: .
cdr3_aa: CASSQDRGFAGELFF

v_call: TRBV2
j_call: TRBJ1-1
clone_size: .
cdr3_aa: CASSISGLNTEAFF

v_call: TRBV10-3
j_call: TRBJ1-4
clone_size: .
cdr3_aa: CAISEPDRGGEKLFF

v_call: TRBV25-1
j_call: TRBJ2-7
clone_size: .
cdr3_aa: CASSESSGRATYEQYF

v_call: TRBV27
j_call: TRBJ2-7
clone_size: .
cdr3_aa: CASSPGQLAFYEQYF

v_call: TRBV6-2/TRBV6-3
j_call: TRBJ1-5
clone_size: .
cdr3_aa: CASSLIPTDSNQPQHF

v_call: TRBV15
j_call: TRBJ1-2
clone_size: .
cdr3_aa: CATSRDGTNYGYTF

v_call: TRBV29-1
j_call: TRBJ2-7
clone_size: .
cdr3_aa: CSVEGFRDSNYEQYF

v_call: TRBV12-3/TRBV12-4
j_call: TRBJ2-7
clone_size: .
cdr3_aa: CASSFTSSYSYEQYF

v_call: TRBV15
j_call: TRBJ1-1
clone_size: .
cdr3_aa: CATSRQRLTEAFF

v_call: TRBV7-6
j_call: TRBJ2-1
clone_size: .
cdr3_aa: CASDLGGGGSYNEQFF

v_call: TRBV20-1
j_call: TRBJ2-3
clone_size: .
cdr3_aa: CSARGTGPLGGTDTQYF

v_call: TRBV9
j_call: TRBJ1-2
clone_size: .
cdr3_aa: CASTPGGADYGYTF

v_call: TRBV6-2/TRBV6-3
j_call: TRBJ1-1
clone_size: .
cdr3_aa: CASSWDRGTEAFF

v_call: TRBV3-1
j_call: TRBJ1-5
clone_size: .
cdr3_aa: CASSQDERGLQPQHF